The present T cell receptor beta chain was sequenced within a study of blood T cell repertoires in COVID-19 (dated by TCRdb to the early 2020s). About the investigation overall: Samples from collaborators originated in the United States, Italy and Spain and spanned both the acute and convalescent phases of COVID-19. The prospective study material was composed of cDNA or gDNA derived from T cells, B-cell-depleted T cells, or PBMCs. Samples were obtained from the ongoing ImmuneRACE study (first 160 participants) and from over 1,000 subjects provided by 6 global collaborators. HLA class I and class II types, where available, came from metadata supplied by the sample provider rather than from assay-based typing. Nearly every sample came with metadata listing a de-identified subject ID, COVID-19 status, age in years and sex. Deeply sampled blood TCRbeta repertoires from subjects exposed to, actively infected with, or recovered from COVID-19 were included in the dataset. The repertoires were made available in a free public database intended to serve as a resource for research on the immune response to SARS-CoV-2. What the research found in general, with its limitations: The quantity of clinical and demographic metadata differed by source and by participant and was supplied without curation.

The collaborating institutions used their own protocols to collect whole blood in K2EDTA tubes. For TCRbeta analysis, collaborators shipped samples in one of three forms: frozen whole blood, isolated PBMCs, or DNA extracted from either of those sample types. With regard to this clone: The antigen it binds to is not known. There are no base qualities to consult, and no much larger clone falls within one base.

TCRbeta CDR3 regions were amplified from genomic DNA using the immunoSEQ Assay, a bias-controlled multiplex PCR. In the source study's methods: The number of nucleated cells in each sample was estimated from the amplification of reference gene primers within the assay. To quantify the absolute abundance of each unique TCRbeta CDR3 rearrangement, sequence reads were collapsed and filtered. For each sample, productive Simpson clonality was calculated as the square root of Simpson's diversity index over productive rearrangements. TCRdb holds this immuneACCESS table with in-frame rearrangements only. Some clones are missing; in checked studies, unresolved V genes explain under half, and the rest has no known cause. D and trimming were read from the DNA, whereas the V and J calls and clone size are those reported in that table. The sample table contains more than 85,000 clones; only one count was recorded for approximately 82% of them. Of the sample, approximately 15% is held by the ten largest clones.

A distance of 10 bases separates the germline ends of V and J, which lose 2 bases and 2 bases respectively. The germline V gene gives CDR1 as SGHNT and CDR2 as YENEEA. Counted from cysteine to phenylalanine, this CDR3 has 15 amino acids. The DNA shown is the 45-base CDR3, in frame from base 1. The V and J segments used are TRBV11-3 and TRBJ2-1; a tentative D call is TRBD1 (6 bases match). The sequenced sample was peripheral blood. This receptor was obtained from a woman of 80 years or more with acute or convalescent COVID-19. The CDR3 protein: CASSLTGSPYNEQFF. The DNA reads as follows: TGTGCCAGCAGCTTAACAGGGAGCCCCTACAATGAGCAGTTCTTC.